This T cell receptor beta chain was documented in a study of early T cells in non-severe SARS-CoV-2 infection. Across the whole study: Whole-blood bulk RNA, unsorted, was sequenced, and chains were unpaired. Study-wide results and caveats: Private and CD4 specificities were missed by VDJdb matching, skewed to anti-spike CD8.

This clonotype came up many times. Its specificity is unknown. After removal of 5 bases from V and 1 base from J, the junction contained 5 bases not matched to a gene. Germline CDR1 MNHEY, CDR2 SVGAGI. CDR3 length equals 15 residues. Molecules of cDNA were individually given unique molecular identifiers that were attached to them. TCRdb called the 5' RACE reads again in MiXCR, with one record for every CDR3 protein. The sample lists about 60,000 distinct CDR3 sequences, just under 9% seen once, with 15% to 20% in the top ten. This TCR was recovered from an adult who was a healthcare worker with PCR-confirmed SARS-CoV-2 infection or an uninfected control (not recorded which). The sample consisted of whole blood. The V gene is TRBV6-5, the J gene TRBJ2-3, with 8 nucleotides matching TRBD1. The CDR3 here is CASSPGGAGTDTQYF. Written as DNA, the CDR3 is TGTGCCAGCAGTCCAGGGGGCGCAGGCACAGATACGCAGTATTTT.